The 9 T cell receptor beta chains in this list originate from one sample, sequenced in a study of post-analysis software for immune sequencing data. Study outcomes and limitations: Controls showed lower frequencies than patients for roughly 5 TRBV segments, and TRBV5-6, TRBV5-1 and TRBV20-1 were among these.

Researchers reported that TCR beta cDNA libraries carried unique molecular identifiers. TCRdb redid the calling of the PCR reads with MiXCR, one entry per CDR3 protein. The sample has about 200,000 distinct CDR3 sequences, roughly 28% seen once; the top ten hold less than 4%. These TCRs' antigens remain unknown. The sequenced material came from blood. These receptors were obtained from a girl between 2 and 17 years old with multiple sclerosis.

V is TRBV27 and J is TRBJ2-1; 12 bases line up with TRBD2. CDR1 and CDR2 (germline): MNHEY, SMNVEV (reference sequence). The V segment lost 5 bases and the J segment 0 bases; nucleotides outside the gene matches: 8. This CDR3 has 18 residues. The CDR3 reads CASSGLAGSPSSYNEQFF. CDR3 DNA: TGTGCCAGCAGTGGACTAGCGGGAAGCCCCAGCTCCTACAATGAGCAGTTCTTC.

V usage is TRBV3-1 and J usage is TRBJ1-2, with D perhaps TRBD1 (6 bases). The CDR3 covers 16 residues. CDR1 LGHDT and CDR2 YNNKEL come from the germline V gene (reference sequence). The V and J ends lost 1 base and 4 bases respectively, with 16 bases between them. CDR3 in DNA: TGTGCCAGCAGCCAAGGGGCAGGGGAAGGGAGCTATGGCTACACCTTC. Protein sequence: CASSQGAGEGSYGYTF.

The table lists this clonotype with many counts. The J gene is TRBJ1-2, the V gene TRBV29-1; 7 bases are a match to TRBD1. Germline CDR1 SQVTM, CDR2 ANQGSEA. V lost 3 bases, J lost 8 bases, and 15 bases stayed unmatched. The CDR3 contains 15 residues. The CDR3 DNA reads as TGCAGCGTTGATAGCTGGACAGGATACATGGAGGGCTACACCTTC. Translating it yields CSVDSWTGYMEGYTF.

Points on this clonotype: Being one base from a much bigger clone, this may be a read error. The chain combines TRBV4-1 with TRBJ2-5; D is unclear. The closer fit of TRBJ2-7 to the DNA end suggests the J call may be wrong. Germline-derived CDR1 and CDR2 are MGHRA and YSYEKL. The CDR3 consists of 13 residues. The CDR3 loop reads CASSQAQNYEQYF. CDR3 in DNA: TGCGCCAGCAGCCAAGCCCAGAACTACGAGCAGTACTTC.

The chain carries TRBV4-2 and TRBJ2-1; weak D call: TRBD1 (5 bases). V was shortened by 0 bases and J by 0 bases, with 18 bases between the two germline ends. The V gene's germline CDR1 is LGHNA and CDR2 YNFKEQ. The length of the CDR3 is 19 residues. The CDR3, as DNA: TGTGCCAGCAGCCAAGATCGAGGCGGCCACAGGAGCTCCTACAATGAGCAGTTCTTC. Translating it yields CASSQDRGGHRSSYNEQFF.

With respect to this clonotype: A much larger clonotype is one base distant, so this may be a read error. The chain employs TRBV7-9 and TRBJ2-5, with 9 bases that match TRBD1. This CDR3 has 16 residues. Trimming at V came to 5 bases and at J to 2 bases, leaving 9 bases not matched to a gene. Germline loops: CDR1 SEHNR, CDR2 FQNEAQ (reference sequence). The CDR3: CASSVTGTGLQETQYF. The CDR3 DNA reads TGTGCCAGCAGCGTAACCGGGACAGGGTTGCAAGAGACCCAGTACTTC.

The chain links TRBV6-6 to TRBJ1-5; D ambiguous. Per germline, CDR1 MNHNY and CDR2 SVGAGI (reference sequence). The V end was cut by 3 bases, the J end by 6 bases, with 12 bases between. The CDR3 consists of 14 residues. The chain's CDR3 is CASSYMETSQPQHF. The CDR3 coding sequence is TGTGCCAGCAGTTATATGGAGACCAGTCAGCCCCAGCATTTT.

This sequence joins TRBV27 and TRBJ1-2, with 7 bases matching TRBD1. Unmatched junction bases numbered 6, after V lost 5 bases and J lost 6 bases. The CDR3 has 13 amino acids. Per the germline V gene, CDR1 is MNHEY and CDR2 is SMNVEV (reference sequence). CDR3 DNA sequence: TGTGCCAGCAGTCTGACAGGGACGAATGGCTACACCTTC. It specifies CASSLTGTNGYTF.

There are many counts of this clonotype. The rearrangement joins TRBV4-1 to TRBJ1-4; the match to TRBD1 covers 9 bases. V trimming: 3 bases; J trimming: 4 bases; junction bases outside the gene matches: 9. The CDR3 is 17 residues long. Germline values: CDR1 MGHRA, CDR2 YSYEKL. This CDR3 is CASSHGTGRRGNEKLFF. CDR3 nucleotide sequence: TGCGCCAGCAGCCATGGGACAGGGCGTCGAGGTAATGAAAAACTGTTTTTT.